This T cell receptor (beta chain) originates from a study of blood T cell repertoires in COVID-19. This CDR3 spans 15 amino acids. Germline V gene sequence: CDR1 SGDLS, CDR2 YYNGEE. Losses at the gene ends were 3 bases for V and 4 bases for J; bases not matched to a gene: 6. Generated by immunoSEQ multiplex PCR, the TCRdb table keeps only in-frame clones and is missing some. The sample has over 60,000 clones; more than 90% are singletons. The receptor was derived from a man in his 60s with acute or convalescent COVID-19. The gene calls are TRBV9 and TRBJ2-7, with TRBD1 matching 11 bases. Sequencing used peripheral blood. The CDR3 sequence: CASSEGTGGLYEQYF. Written as DNA, the CDR3 is TGTGCCAGCAGCGAGGGGACAGGGGGTTTGTACGAGCAGTACTTC.